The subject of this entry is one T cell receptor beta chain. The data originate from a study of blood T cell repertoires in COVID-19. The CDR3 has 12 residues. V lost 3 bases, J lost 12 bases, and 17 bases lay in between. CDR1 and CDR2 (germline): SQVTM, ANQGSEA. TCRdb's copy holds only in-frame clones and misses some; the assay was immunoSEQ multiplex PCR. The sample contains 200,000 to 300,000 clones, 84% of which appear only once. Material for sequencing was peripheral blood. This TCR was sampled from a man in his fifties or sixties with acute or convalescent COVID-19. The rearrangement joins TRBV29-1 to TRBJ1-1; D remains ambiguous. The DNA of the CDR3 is TGCAGCGTTGAGAGGCCTGCACAAGATTCTTTCTTT. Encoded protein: CSVERPAQDSFF.